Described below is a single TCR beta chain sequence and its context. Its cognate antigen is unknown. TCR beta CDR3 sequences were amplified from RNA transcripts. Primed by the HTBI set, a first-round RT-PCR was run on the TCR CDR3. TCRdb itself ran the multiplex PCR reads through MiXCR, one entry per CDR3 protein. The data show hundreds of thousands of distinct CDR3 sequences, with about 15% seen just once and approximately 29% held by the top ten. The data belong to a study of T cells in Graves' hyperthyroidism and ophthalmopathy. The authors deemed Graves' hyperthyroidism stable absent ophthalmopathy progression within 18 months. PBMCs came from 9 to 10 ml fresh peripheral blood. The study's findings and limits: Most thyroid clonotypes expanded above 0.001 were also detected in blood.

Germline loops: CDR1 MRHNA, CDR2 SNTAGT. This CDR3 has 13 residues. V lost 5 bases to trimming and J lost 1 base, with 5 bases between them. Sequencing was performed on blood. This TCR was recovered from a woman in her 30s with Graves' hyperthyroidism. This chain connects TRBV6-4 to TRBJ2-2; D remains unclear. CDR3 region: CASSKENTGELFF. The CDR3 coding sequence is TGTGCCAGCAGTAAGGAGAACACCGGGGAGCTGTTTTTT.